The rows below give T cell receptor beta chains drawn from one sample of a study of blood T cell repertoires in COVID-19. TCRdb keeps only in-frame clones here, not all; method: immunoSEQ multiplex PCR. Of around 270,000 clones detected, 75% to 90% appear once; the ten largest clones hold about 4.2%. Sequencing used peripheral blood. The receptors here all came from a man in his forties or fifties with acute or convalescent COVID-19. Both conserved end residues are part of each CDR3. The order of the fields is clone size, D gene, V gene, CDR3 length, J gene, CDR3 protein, CDR3 DNA. The D gene is left open where the match is weak. Clone sizes are given selectively: once, few, many, or a class where the clone is expanded.

size: .
D: TRBD2
V: TRBV18
length: 16
J: TRBJ2-2
CDR3: CASSPPGGLDTGELFF
DNA: TGTGCCAGCTCACCACCGGGAGGGTTGGACACCGGGGAGCTGTTTTTT

size: .
D: .
V: TRBV12-3/TRBV12-4
length: 13
J: TRBJ1-2
CDR3: CASSLVEGVGYTF
DNA: TGTGCCAGCAGTTTAGTTGAGGGAGTCGGCTACACCTTC

size: .
D: .
V: TRBV10-1
length: 13
J: TRBJ1-2
CDR3: CASSRDTSYGYTF
DNA: TGCGCCAGCAGTCGGGACACAAGCTATGGCTACACCTTC

size: .
D: TRBD1
V: TRBV4-1
length: 16
J: TRBJ1-2
CDR3: CASSRERQGSKMGYTF
DNA: TGCGCCAGCAGCCGAGAGCGACAGGGGTCGAAAATGGGCTACACCTTC

size: .
D: TRBD1
V: TRBV12-5
length: 14
J: TRBJ2-7
CDR3: CASGLGDRVYEQYF
DNA: TGTGCTAGTGGTTTGGGGGACAGAGTCTACGAGCAGTACTTC

size: .
D: TRBD1
V: TRBV6-5
length: 13
J: TRBJ1-1
CDR3: CASTWTGNTEAFF
DNA: TGTGCCAGCACCTGGACAGGGAACACTGAAGCTTTCTTT

size: .
D: TRBD1
V: TRBV19
length: 16
J: TRBJ2-5
CDR3: CASSRDRGINRETQYF
DNA: TGTGCCAGTAGCCGGGACAGGGGAATCAATCGGGAGACCCAGTACTTC

size: .
D: .
V: TRBV9
length: 12
J: TRBJ1-1
CDR3: CASSVAGAEAFF
DNA: TGTGCCAGCAGCGTAGCAGGGGCTGAAGCTTTCTTT

size: .
D: .
V: TRBV5-1
length: 17
J: TRBJ2-1
CDR3: CASSLLRGSGSDNEQFF
DNA: TGCGCCAGCAGCTTGTTGAGGGGGTCGGGGTCCGACAATGAGCAGTTCTTC

size: .
D: TRBD1
V: TRBV19
length: 15
J: TRBJ2-7
CDR3: CASSTLPTGAYEQYF
DNA: TGTGCCAGTAGTACGCTGCCCACAGGGGCCTACGAGCAGTACTTC

size: .
D: TRBD1
V: TRBV19
length: 16
J: TRBJ2-4
CDR3: CASSADRAYTKNIQYF
DNA: TGTGCCAGTAGTGCAGACAGGGCCTATACCAAAAACATTCAGTACTTC

size: .
D: .
V: TRBV5-1
length: 14
J: TRBJ1-4
CDR3: CASSSQAQKEKLFF
DNA: TGCGCCAGCAGCTCCCAGGCACAAAAAGAAAAACTGTTTTTT

size: .
D: .
V: TRBV7-2
length: 12
J: TRBJ2-2
CDR3: CASSRLDGELFF
DNA: TGTGCCAGCAGCCGACTTGACGGGGAGCTGTTTTTT

size: .
D: .
V: TRBV5-6
length: 18
J: TRBJ1-2
CDR3: CASSLASFTALVNYGYTF
DNA: TGTGCCAGCAGCTTGGCCAGTTTTACAGCCCTTGTTAACTATGGCTACACCTTC

size: .
D: .
V: TRBV15
length: 12
J: TRBJ1-2
CDR3: CATSRQGWSYTF
DNA: TGTGCCACCAGCAGACAGGGTTGGAGCTACACCTTC

size: .
D: .
V: TRBV12-3/TRBV12-4
length: 11
J: TRBJ1-1
CDR3: CASSSRQEGFF
DNA: TGTGCCAGCAGTTCCCGACAGGAAGGTTTCTTT

size: .
D: .
V: TRBV3-1/TRBV3-2
length: 16
J: TRBJ1-2
CDR3: CASSQDTTGLTGGYTF
DNA: TGTGCCAGCAGCCAAGATACGACGGGCCTCACGGGGGGCTACACCTTC

size: .
D: .
V: TRBV13
length: 15
J: TRBJ2-7
CDR3: CASSRQGSIPYEQYF
DNA: TGTGCCAGCAGCCGTCAGGGGTCAATCCCCTACGAGCAGTACTTC

size: .
D: .
V: TRBV5-1
length: 14
J: TRBJ1-3
CDR3: CASSFGVSGNTIYF
DNA: TGCGCCAGCAGCTTCGGGGTGTCTGGAAACACCATATATTTT

size: .
D: TRBD1
V: TRBV5-4
length: 15
J: TRBJ2-3
CDR3: CASSPRTGGLGTQYF
DNA: TGTGCCAGCAGCCCGAGGACAGGGGGCCTAGGTACGCAGTATTTT

size: once
D: TRBD1
V: TRBV5-8
length: 15
J: TRBJ2-7
CDR3: CASSLEGGRGNEQYF
DNA: TGTGCCAGCAGCTTGGAAGGGGGCAGGGGAAACGAGCAGTACTTC

size: .
D: .
V: TRBV4-1
length: 15
J: TRBJ1-2
CDR3: CASSQEPGSDYGYTF
DNA: TGCGCCAGCAGCCAAGAGCCAGGGTCGGACTATGGCTACACCTTC

size: once
D: .
V: TRBV12-2
length: 15
J: TRBJ2-7
CDR3: CASRPPRQGVREQYF
DNA: TGTGCAAGTCGCCCCCCAAGACAGGGAGTGAGGGAGCAGTACTTC

size: .
D: TRBD2
V: TRBV5-1
length: 15
J: TRBJ2-5
CDR3: CASSSLAGGQETQYF
DNA: TGCGCCAGCAGCTCCCTAGCGGGGGGGCAAGAGACCCAGTACTTC

size: .
D: TRBD1
V: TRBV15
length: 13
J: TRBJ2-7
CDR3: CATRAGGSYEQYF
DNA: TGTGCCACCAGGGCAGGGGGCTCCTACGAGCAGTACTTC

size: once
D: .
V: TRBV5-1
length: 13
J: TRBJ1-6
CDR3: CASSLGLNSPLHF
DNA: TGCGCCAGCAGCTTGGGTCTTAATTCACCCCTCCACTTT

size: .
D: TRBD1
V: TRBV9
length: 18
J: TRBJ2-2
CDR3: CASSVSPPGQGNTGELFF
DNA: TGTGCCAGCAGCGTGTCCCCCCCGGGACAGGGGAATACCGGGGAGCTGTTTTTT

size: .
D: .
V: TRBV5-1
length: 15
J: TRBJ1-2
CDR3: CASSPRQEEVYGYTF
DNA: TGCGCCAGCAGCCCCCGACAGGAGGAGGTCTATGGCTACACCTTC

size: .
D: TRBD1
V: TRBV19
length: 15
J: TRBJ1-4
CDR3: CASGNRGRINEKLFF
DNA: TGTGCCAGTGGGAACAGGGGGCGGATAAATGAAAAACTGTTTTTT

size: .
D: .
V: TRBV6-6
length: 14
J: TRBJ1-5
CDR3: CASSYPSSNQPQHF
DNA: TGTGCCAGCAGTTACCCCAGTAGCAATCAGCCCCAGCATTTT

size: .
D: .
V: TRBV12-5
length: 15
J: TRBJ2-1
CDR3: CASGPFLAPGIEQFF
DNA: TGTGCTAGTGGCCCCTTCTTGGCACCCGGGATTGAGCAGTTCTTC

size: .
D: TRBD2
V: TRBV5-6
length: 14
J: TRBJ2-7
CDR3: CASSFGGAAYEQYF
DNA: TGTGCCAGCAGTTTCGGGGGGGCAGCCTACGAGCAGTACTTC

size: .
D: .
V: TRBV2
length: 13
J: TRBJ1-1
CDR3: CASSPVLNTEAFF
DNA: TGTGCCAGCAGTCCCGTTTTAAACACTGAAGCTTTCTTT

size: .
D: .
V: TRBV7-2
length: 14
J: TRBJ2-7
CDR3: CASSRQLVTDEQYF
DNA: TGTGCCAGCAGCCGTCAACTAGTTACGGACGAGCAGTACTTC

size: .
D: TRBD1
V: TRBV5-1
length: 12
J: TRBJ1-1
CDR3: CASRATGGEAFF
DNA: TGCGCCAGCAGAGCAACAGGGGGTGAAGCTTTCTTT

size: once
D: .
V: TRBV4-1
length: 15
J: TRBJ1-4
CDR3: CASSQDPGINEKLFF
DNA: TGCGCCAGCAGCCAAGATCCAGGGATTAATGAAAAACTGTTTTTT

size: .
D: .
V: TRBV3-1/TRBV3-2
length: 17
J: TRBJ2-7
CDR3: CASSQDMLGRGPREQYF
DNA: TGTGCCAGCAGCCAAGATATGCTGGGGAGAGGGCCGCGGGAGCAGTACTTC

size: .
D: .
V: TRBV12-3/TRBV12-4
length: 12
J: TRBJ2-1
CDR3: CASSLQDNEQFF
DNA: TGTGCCAGCAGTTTGCAGGACAATGAGCAGTTCTTC

size: .
D: TRBD2
V: TRBV5-1
length: 16
J: TRBJ2-1
CDR3: CASSLGAGANYNEQFF
DNA: TGCGCCAGCAGCTTGGGAGCGGGGGCGAACTACAATGAGCAGTTCTTC

size: .
D: .
V: TRBV2
length: 14
J: TRBJ1-1
CDR3: CASSVDSGVAEAFF
DNA: TGTGCCAGCAGTGTCGACAGCGGGGTCGCTGAAGCTTTCTTT

size: .
D: .
V: TRBV12-3/TRBV12-4
length: 13
J: TRBJ2-5
CDR3: CASSLAPSETQYF
DNA: TGTGCCAGCAGTTTAGCCCCTTCGGAGACCCAGTACTTC